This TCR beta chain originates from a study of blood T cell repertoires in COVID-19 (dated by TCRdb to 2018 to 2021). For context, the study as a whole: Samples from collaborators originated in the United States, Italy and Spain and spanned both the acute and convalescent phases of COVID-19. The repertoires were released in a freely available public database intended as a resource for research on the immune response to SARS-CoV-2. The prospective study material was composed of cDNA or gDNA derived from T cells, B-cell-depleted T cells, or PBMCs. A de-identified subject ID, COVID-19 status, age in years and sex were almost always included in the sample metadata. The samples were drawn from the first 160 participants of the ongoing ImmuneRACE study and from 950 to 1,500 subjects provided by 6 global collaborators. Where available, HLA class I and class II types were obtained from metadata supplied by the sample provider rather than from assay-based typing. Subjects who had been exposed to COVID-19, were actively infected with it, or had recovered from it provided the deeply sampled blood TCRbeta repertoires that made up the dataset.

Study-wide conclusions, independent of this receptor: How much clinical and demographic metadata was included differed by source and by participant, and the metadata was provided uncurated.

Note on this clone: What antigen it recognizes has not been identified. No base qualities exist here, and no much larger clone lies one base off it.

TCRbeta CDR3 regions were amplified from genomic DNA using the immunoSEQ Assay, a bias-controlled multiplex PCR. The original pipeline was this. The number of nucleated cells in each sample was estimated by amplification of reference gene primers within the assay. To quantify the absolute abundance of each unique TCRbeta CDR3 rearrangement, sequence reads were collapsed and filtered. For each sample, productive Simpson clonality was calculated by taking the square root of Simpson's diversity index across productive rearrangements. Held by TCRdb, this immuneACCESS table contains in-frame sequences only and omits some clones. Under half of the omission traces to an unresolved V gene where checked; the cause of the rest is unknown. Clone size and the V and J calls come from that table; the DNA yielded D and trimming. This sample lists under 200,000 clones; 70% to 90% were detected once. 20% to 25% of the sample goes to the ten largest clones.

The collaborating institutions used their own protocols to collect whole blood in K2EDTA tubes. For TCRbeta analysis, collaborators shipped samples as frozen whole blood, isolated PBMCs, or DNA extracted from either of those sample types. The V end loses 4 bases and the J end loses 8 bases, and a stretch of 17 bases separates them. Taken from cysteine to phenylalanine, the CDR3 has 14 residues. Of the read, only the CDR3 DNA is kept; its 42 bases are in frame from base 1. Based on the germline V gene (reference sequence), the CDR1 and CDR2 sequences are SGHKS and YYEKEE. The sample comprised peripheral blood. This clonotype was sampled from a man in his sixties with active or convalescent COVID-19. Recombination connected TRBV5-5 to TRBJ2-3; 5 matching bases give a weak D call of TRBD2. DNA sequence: TGTGCCAGCAGCGGCGGGCAGTACTTAGCTACGCAGTATTTT. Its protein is CASSGGQYLATQYF.